The next 2 T cell receptor beta chains were all read from a single sample in a study of T cells in Graves' hyperthyroidism and ophthalmopathy. RNA transcripts were the template for amplifying TCR beta CDR3 regions. First-round RT-PCR of the TCR CDR3 relied on the HTBI primer set. TCRdb independently ran MiXCR on the multiplex PCR reads; one entry per CDR3 protein. The table has some 770,000 distinct CDR3 sequences, 16% seen once. The sample taken for sequencing was blood. The receptors here all came from a man aged 18 to 29 with Graves' hyperthyroidism.

V usage is TRBV3-1 and J usage is TRBJ2-7; 9 bases line up with TRBD2. Germline assignment: CDR1 LGHDT and CDR2 YNNKEL (reference sequence). Unmatched junction bases numbered 8, after V lost 5 bases and J lost 6 bases. The CDR3 sequence is 14 residues long. The CDR3, as DNA: TGTGCCAGCAGCTCTAGCGGGAAGTCTGGCGAGCAGTACTTC. Translated, it gives CASSSSGKSGEQYF.

The rearrangement links TRBV4-1 to TRBJ2-3, with D possibly TRBD2 on 5 matching bases. Germline CDR1 MGHRA, CDR2 YSYEKL. There are 16 residues in the CDR3. The germline V and J ends were trimmed by 0 bases and 6 bases, with 16 bases remaining between them. CDR3 nucleotides: TGCGCCAGCAGCCAAGAAAATGAGAGGGTGTGGGATACGCAGTATTTT. Amino acid sequence: CASSQENERVWDTQYF.